The rows below give T cell receptor beta chains drawn from one sample of a study of regulatory T cells in long-lasting Graves disease. TCRdb re-analysed the multiplex PCR reads in MiXCR, keeping a single row per CDR3 protein. The sample has some 490,000 distinct CDR3 sequences; 12% are singletons. This sample also appeared in a second study, on T cells in Graves' hyperthyroidism and ophthalmopathy.

The sequences come from peripheral blood mononuclear cells (PBMCs), collected at new diagnosis, from a patient treated with antithyroid drugs. These receptors all stem from a young woman with Graves disease. CDR3s include the opening cysteine and the closing phenylalanine or tryptophan. The D gene is left open where the match is weak. The size field is filled for only some rows; it gives once, few, many or a size class.

>many|TRBJ1-2|.|TRBV13
CASSLSVNYGYTF
TGTGCCAGCAGCTTATCAGTAAACTATGGCTACACCTTC
>few|TRBJ2-1|.|TRBV28
CASSLHGRGANEQFF
TGTGCCAGCAGTTTACACGGGAGAGGAGCTAATGAGCAGTTCTTC
>few|TRBJ2-1|TRBD2|TRBV29-1
CSVESASGSYNEQFF
TGCAGCGTTGAGTCGGCTAGCGGGAGTTACAATGAGCAGTTCTTC
>many|TRBJ2-1|TRBD2|TRBV7-3
CASSFIAGGSMAEQFF
TGTGCCAGCAGCTTTATAGCGGGAGGGTCGATGGCTGAGCAGTTCTTC
>few|TRBJ1-2|.|TRBV28
CATVVGANYGYTF
TGTGCCACCGTTGTTGGAGCTAACTATGGCTACACCTTC
>many|TRBJ2-7|.|TRBV4-3
CASSRGLTVPLEQYF
TGCGCCAGCAGCCGAGGGCTAACGGTTCCCCTCGAGCAGTACTTC
>once|TRBJ2-2|TRBD2|TRBV6-2/TRBV6-3
CASNLAGGPPGELFF
TGTGCCAGCAATCTAGCGGGAGGGCCACCCGGGGAGCTGTTTTTT
>.|TRBJ2-1|TRBD2|TRBV18
CASSPQLANERFF
TGTGCCAGCTCCCCCCAACTAGCGAATGAGCGGTTCTTC
>many|TRBJ2-3|.|TRBV28
CASSWTVPDTQYF
TGTGCCAGCAGTTGGACAGTTCCAGATACGCAGTATTTT
>many|TRBJ1-1|.|TRBV27
CASSLSGPTEAFF
TGTGCCAGCAGTTTATCAGGTCCCACTGAAGCTTTCTTT
>many|TRBJ2-2|.|TRBV11-2
CASSRRDLTNVGELFF
TGTGCCAGCAGCCGCCGGGACTTGACCAATGTTGGGGAGCTGTTTTTT
>many|TRBJ2-1|.|TRBV29-1
CSVEGLGRDEQFF
TGCAGCGTTGAGGGGTTGGGAAGGGATGAGCAGTTCTTC
>many|TRBJ1-6|.|TRBV2
CASSESGTPLHF
TGTGCCAGCAGTGAATCCGGGACACCCCTCCACTTT
>many|TRBJ2-3|.|TRBV18
CASSHQKVLADTQYF
TGTGCCAGCTCACACCAGAAGGTCCTTGCAGATACGCAGTATTTT
>many|TRBJ2-3|.|TRBV11-2
CASSGRMSDTQYF
TGTGCCAGCAGCGGGCGCATGTCAGATACGCAGTATTTT
>.|TRBJ2-3|.|TRBV25-1
CASMPTSPDTQYF
TGTGCCAGCATGCCTACCTCCCCGGATACGCAGTATTTT
>many|TRBJ1-6|.|TRBV12-3/TRBV12-4
CASSFLYSPLHF
TGTGCCAGCAGTTTTCTCTATTCACCCCTCCACTTT
>many|TRBJ2-5|.|TRBV28
CASSFLGTVAYETQYF
TGTGCCAGCAGTTTTTTGGGGACTGTCGCGTACGAGACCCAGTACTTC
>.|TRBJ1-3|TRBD1|TRBV3-1
CASSRTGLEEMDTIYF
TGTGCCAGCAGTAGGACAGGGCTCGAGGAAATGGACACCATATATTTT
>.|TRBJ1-5|TRBD1|TRBV4-1
CASSQTGTGRQPQHF
TGCGCCAGCAGCCAAACCGGGACAGGGCGTCAGCCCCAGCATTTT
>once|TRBJ2-1|.|TRBV5-1
CASSSTPGQTYNEQFF
TGCGCCAGCAGCTCGACCCCGGGGCAGACCTACAATGAGCAGTTCTTC
>few|TRBJ2-3|.|TRBV20-1
CSAHRGGGTDTQYF
TGCAGTGCCCACCGAGGGGGGGGCACAGATACGCAGTATTTT
>few|TRBJ1-1|.|TRBV7-9
CASSEGGRLTEAFF
TGTGCCAGCAGCGAAGGGGGGCGGCTCACTGAAGCTTTCTTT
>.|TRBJ2-5|TRBD2|TRBV7-2
CASSLGMGLAGGTQYF
TGTGCCAGCAGCTTAGGGATGGGGCTAGCGGGAGGGACCCAGTACTTC
>many|TRBJ2-7|TRBD1|TRBV2
CASSEGKTGATYEQYF
TGTGCCAGCAGTGAAGGGAAGACAGGGGCAACCTACGAGCAGTACTTC
>many|TRBJ2-7|TRBD1|TRBV7-2
CASSLTGTGAKQYF
TGTGCCAGCAGCTTAACCGGGACAGGGGCTAAGCAGTACTTC
>.|TRBJ2-7|.|TRBV20-1
CSGILDRPPYEQYF
TGCAGTGGTATACTCGACCGACCGCCCTACGAGCAGTACTTC
>many|TRBJ2-2|TRBD2|TRBV30
CAWRGGTTNTGELFF
TGTGCCTGGAGAGGTGGGACTACGAACACCGGGGAGCTGTTTTTT
>.|TRBJ1-4|TRBD1|TRBV7-2
CASSPPTGTNEKLFF
TGTGCCAGCAGCCCCCCGACAGGGACTAATGAAAAACTGTTTTTT
>many|TRBJ1-2|.|TRBV7-9
CASSLRLYGYTF
TGTGCCAGCAGCTTAAGACTCTATGGCTACACCTTC
>.|TRBJ1-2|TRBD1|TRBV7-3
CASSLTGTDGYTF
TGTGCCAGCAGCTTAACCGGGACAGATGGCTACACCTTC
>many|TRBJ1-1|.|TRBV10-3
CAISESQDLNTEAFF
TGTGCCATCAGTGAGTCACAGGACCTTAACACTGAAGCTTTCTTT
>many|TRBJ2-3|TRBD2|TRBV20-1
CSAPYLRLRTSGRVDTQYF
TGCAGTGCTCCCTACCTCCGCCTAAGGACTAGCGGGAGGGTAGATACGCAGTATTTT
>.|TRBJ2-5|.|TRBV7-9
CASSALGVQETQYF
TGTGCCAGCAGCGCCTTGGGGGTCCAAGAGACCCAGTACTTC
>once|TRBJ2-3|TRBD2|TRBV27
CASSDRGLAGGGDTQYF
TGTGCCAGCAGTGACCGGGGACTAGCGGGAGGAGGAGATACGCAGTATTTT
>.|TRBJ2-1|TRBD2|TRBV4-1
CASSQDGGLTSYNEQFF
TGCGCCAGCAGCCAAGACGGGGGGTTAACCTCCTACAATGAGCAGTTCTTC
>many|TRBJ2-1|.|TRBV5-1
CASSRRTLYNEQFF
TGCGCCAGCAGCCGGAGGACCCTTTACAATGAGCAGTTCTTC
>many|TRBJ2-7|.|TRBV7-9
CASSLKGRYEQYF
TGTGCCAGCAGCTTAAAGGGGAGATACGAGCAGTACTTC
>.|TRBJ2-7|TRBD1|TRBV10-3
CAISESTGAYEQYF
TGTGCCATCAGTGAGTCGACAGGGGCCTACGAGCAGTACTTC
>many|TRBJ2-5|.|TRBV24-1
CATSDLGKETQYF
TGTGCCACCAGTGATTTAGGGAAAGAGACCCAGTACTTC
>many|TRBJ2-7|TRBD2|TRBV9
CASSVASGSDEQYF
TGTGCCAGCAGCGTAGCTAGCGGGAGTGACGAGCAGTACTTC
>.|TRBJ1-2|TRBD1|TRBV6-1
CASRPRTGEDYGYTF
TGTGCCAGCAGGCCTAGGACAGGGGAAGACTATGGCTACACCTTC